The 25 T cell receptor beta chains given below trace back to one sample, sequenced in a study of T cell responses to AZD1222 COVID-19 vaccine. Here immunoSEQ multiplex PCR was the method, and the copy in TCRdb shows in-frame clones only, minus some. This repertoire shows approximately 110,000 clones, 91% found once; its top ten account for roughly 7%. The material was peripheral blood, obtained on day 0 of AZD1222 vaccination. The receptors stem from an adult in good health.

For the CDR3, the DNA is TGTGCCAGCTCACCGGTGGGTACTGGGAATCAGCCCCAGCATTTT. It is translated as CASSPVGTGNQPQHF. This chain uses TRBV18 with TRBJ1-5, with D uncertain. Germline CDR1 is KGHSH and CDR2 is LQKENI. The CDR3 loop spans 15 amino acids. V was pared by 3 bases and J by 4 bases, with 13 bases between.

The rearrangement joins TRBV27 to TRBJ1-5; 7 positions agree with TRBD1. Germline V gene data show CDR1 as MNHEY and CDR2 as SMNVEV (reference sequence). With V trimmed by 2 bases and J by 5 bases, 6 bases remained unmatched. This CDR3 comprises 15 residues. CDR3 region: CASSLEATGYQPQHF. The CDR3 region has the DNA TGTGCCAGCAGTTTAGAGGCGACAGGGTATCAGCCCCAGCATTTT.

The rearrangement links TRBV11-3 to TRBJ1-1; D possibly corresponds to TRBD1 (6 bases). Trimming shortened V by 5 bases and J by 4 bases, and 11 bases separated the two germline ends. In germline, CDR1 is SGHNT, CDR2 YENEEA. This CDR3 has 13 residues. CDR3 DNA sequence: TGTGCCAGCAGCCCGACAGGTCGCACTGAAGCTTTCTTT. Its translation is CASSPTGRTEAFF. Supplemented by reference TRBV11-3 and TRBJ1-1, the full variable domain reads EAGVVQSPRYKIIEKKQPVAFWCNPISGHNTLYWYLQNLGQGPELLIRYENEEAVDDSQLPKDRFSAERLKGVDSTLKIQPAELGDSAVYLCASSPTGRTEAFFGQGTRLTVV.

A single count supports this clone. This chain connects TRBV7-2 to TRBJ1-1; tentative D call: TRBD1 (5 bases). V dropped 4 bases and J dropped 5 bases, with 17 bases sitting between them. In germline, CDR1 is SGHTA, CDR2 FQGNSA. The CDR3 covers 15 residues. The CDR3 protein is CASSSTQGHWTEAFF. The CDR3 coding sequence is TGTGCCAGCAGCTCAACCCAGGGCCATTGGACTGAAGCTTTCTTT.

The gene calls are TRBV18 and TRBJ1-3, with D possibly TRBD1 on 5 matching bases. The CDR3 is made up of 15 amino acids. CDR1 is KGHSH and CDR2 is LQKENI in the germline V gene. Between the trimmed V and J ends, which lost 1 base and 3 bases, there was a span of 10 bases. CDR3 protein: CASSPRGGIGNTIYF. CDR3 DNA: TGTGCCAGCTCACCACGGGGGGGAATTGGAAACACCATATATTTT.

This clone was picked up a small number of times. This chain connects TRBV4-2 to TRBJ2-2; TRBD1 aligns across 7 bases. The CDR3 extends over 14 amino acids. Looked up from germline, CDR1 is LGHNA and CDR2 is YNFKEQ. The V and J ends lost 4 bases and 9 bases, in that order; junction bases with no gene match: 8. CDR3 region: CASSPGQDSRELFF. The CDR3 coding sequence is TGTGCCAGCAGCCCCGGACAGGATTCCCGGGAGCTGTTTTTT.

The CDR3 region has the DNA TGTGCCAGCAGCCACCCTGGACTAGCGGGAGGGTACAATGAGCAGTTCTTC. This translates into CASSHPGLAGGYNEQFF. The chain uses TRBV14 and TRBJ2-1; TRBD2 matches at 15 bases. Germline V CDR1 and CDR2: SGHDN, FVKESK. The CDR3 spans 17 residues. Losses at the gene ends were 3 bases for V and 4 bases for J; bases not matched to a gene: 4.

The chain combines TRBV21-1 with TRBJ1-4; whether TRBD1, the table's D call, matches the DNA was not checked. TRBV21-1 is reported as a pseudogene. CDR3 size: 13 residues. As DNA, the CDR3 is TGTGCCAGCAGCCAAGGACAGGGGGAAAAACTGTTTTTT. Encoded protein: CASSQGQGEKLFF.

This clone was seen more than once but under ten times. The V and J genes are TRBV7-2 and TRBJ2-5; the match to TRBD2 covers 8 bases. Germline V gene lookup returns CDR1 SGHTA and CDR2 FQGNSA. The CDR3 is 15 amino acids. Trimming at V came to 4 bases and at J to 9 bases, leaving 13 bases not matched to a gene. In DNA form, the CDR3 reads TGTGCCAGCAGCTCGCAGACTAGCGTACGAAGTGCCCAGTACTTC. It encodes CASSSQTSVRSAQYF.

This chain joins TRBV6-6 and TRBJ2-3, with 9 bases that match TRBD2. Germline CDR1 and CDR2: MNHNY and SVGAGI (reference sequence). CDR3 length equals 14 residues. J was trimmed by 3 bases and V by 6 bases; bases with no gene match: 4. The CDR3, as DNA: TGTGCCAGCAGGATAAGCGGGAGGACAGATACGCAGTATTTT. This encodes CASRISGRTDTQYF.

The gene calls are TRBV18 and TRBJ2-6, with D perhaps matching TRBD1 (5 bases). CDR3 length equals 17 residues. Germline loops: CDR1 KGHSH, CDR2 LQKENI. Trimming removed 5 bases from V and 0 bases from J, with 14 bases in between. This CDR3 reads CASSATEQGSGANVLTF. The CDR3 bases are TGTGCCAGCTCAGCGACGGAGCAGGGCTCTGGGGCCAACGTCCTGACTTTC.

This chain joins TRBV5-5 and TRBJ1-4; tentatively, D is TRBD1 (5 bases). Germline CDR1 and CDR2: SGHKS and YYEKEE (reference sequence). The CDR3 has 15 residues. Trimming left V 1 base short and J 6 bases short, with 13 bases between. For the CDR3, the DNA is TGTGCCAGCAGCTTGAACCAGGGTTTTTATGAAAAACTGTTTTTT. Protein product: CASSLNQGFYEKLFF.

The chain has TRBV7-9 and TRBJ1-1; no definite D call. The CDR3 is 14 amino acids. Trimming took off 5 bases at V and 8 bases at J, with 18 bases between the two ends. CDR1 is SEHNR and CDR2 is FQNEAQ in the germline V gene (reference sequence). In DNA form, the CDR3 reads TGTGCCAGCAGCCCAACAGTTAAAGGGAAAGAAGCTTTCTTT. This sequence encodes CASSPTVKGKEAFF.

The CDR3 loop is CASSEQKNTEAFF. CDR3 sequence (DNA): TGTGCCAGCAGCGAACAGAAGAACACTGAAGCTTTCTTT. The chain has TRBV7-2 and TRBJ1-1; D uncertain. Germline CDR1 reads SGHTA; CDR2 reads FQGNSA. V dropped 5 bases and J dropped 1 base, with 8 bases sitting between them. The length of the CDR3 is 13 residues.

This chain uses TRBV7-9 with TRBJ1-2, with TRBD1 matching over 8 bases. Looked up from germline, CDR1 is SEHNR and CDR2 is FQNEAQ (reference sequence). This CDR3 is 13 amino acids long. Unmatched junction bases numbered 5, after V lost 5 bases and J lost 6 bases. CDR3 coding DNA: TGTGCCAGCAGCCCTGACAGGGGAGATGGCTACACCTTC. Translated, it gives CASSPDRGDGYTF.

This sequence joins TRBV18 and TRBJ2-5; 9 nucleotides line up with TRBD1. Germline trimming cut 4 bases from V and 4 bases from J; bases unmatched to any gene: 4. The CDR3 length is 14 residues. CDR1 KGHSH and CDR2 LQKENI come from the germline V gene. The DNA of the CDR3 is TGTGCCAGCTCACTGACGGGACAGGGAGAGACCCAGTACTTC. Translation: CASSLTGQGETQYF.

The CDR3 DNA reads TGCGCCTCCCAGGGTCCTAGCGGCCCCCAAGAGACCCAGTACTTC. It encodes CASQGPSGPQETQYF. This rearrangement joins TRBV10-2 to TRBJ2-5; 7 bases align to TRBD2. Trimming took 11 bases from V and 1 from J; bases not matched to a gene: 13. The CDR3 has 15 residues. Germline CDR1 reads WSHSY; CDR2 reads SAAADI.

The CDR3 sequence is CASSKPPGTYEQYF. CDR3 nucleotides: TGTGCCAGCAGCAAGCCTCCTGGAACCTACGAGCAGTACTTC. The gene calls are TRBV11-2 and TRBJ2-7; no reliable D call. Looked up from germline, CDR1 is SGHAT and CDR2 is FQNNGV. The CDR3 sequence is 14 residues long. V lost 5 bases, J lost 2 bases, and 13 bases lay in between.

The chain combines TRBV27 with TRBJ1-5, with D unresolved. Germline CDR1 and CDR2: MNHEY and SMNVEV (reference sequence). CDR3 length equals 14 residues. Trimming cost V 6 bases and J 5 bases, with 14 bases left between them. In nucleotides, the CDR3 is TGTGCCAGCAGGAGGTATGGGGAAGATCAGCCCCAGCATTTT. The encoded protein is CASRRYGEDQPQHF.

The chain is built from TRBV20-1 and TRBJ1-5; the D gene is possibly TRBD1 (5 bases). Trimming removed 3 bases at V and 1 base at J, with 10 bases between. This CDR3 is built from 14 residues. Germline V gives CDR1 DFQATT, CDR2 SNEGSKA (reference sequence). The CDR3 bases are TGCAGTGCTAGTAATGGGGCGAGCAATCAGCCCCAGCATTTT. This encodes CSASNGASNQPQHF.

In this sample, this clone turned up a few times. Germline is not matched at one junction end, which may reflect a read error. The rearrangement links TRBV29-1 to TRBJ1-2, with D hard to call. This CDR3 has 17 residues. Germline assignment: CDR1 SQVTM and CDR2 ANQGSEA. DNA for the CDR3: TGCAGCGCTGAAATCCAGGATCCGGGCAGTCTCAGAGGAGGCTACACCTTC. Translating gives CSAEIQDPGSLRGGYTF.

The J gene is TRBJ2-2, the V gene TRBV21-1; the table's D call, TRBD2, was not checked against the DNA. TRBV21-1 corresponds to a pseudogene. The CDR3 is made up of 15 amino acids. The CDR3 DNA is TGTGCCCCCCGGGGGGCAGGATTGAACACCGGGGAGCTGTTTTTT. It is translated as CAPRGAGLNTGELFF.

The chain recombines TRBV24-1 with TRBJ2-5; D is perhaps TRBD2 (7 bases). Germline V gene data show CDR1 as KGHDR and CDR2 as SFDVKD. The CDR3 covers 15 residues. V was trimmed by 9 bases and J by 2 bases, leaving 18 bases between them. The CDR3 DNA reads TGTGCCACCGGGTCGACAAGGGGGGGACAAGAGACCCAGTACTTC. Its protein product is CATGSTRGGQETQYF.

This chain uses TRBV6-2 or TRBV6-3 with TRBJ1-1; D gene unclear. Trimming took off 4 bases at V and 7 bases at J, with 7 bases between the two ends. CDR1 is MNHEY and CDR2 is SVGEGT in the germline V gene. The CDR3 contains 11 residues. CDR3 protein: CASSWGVEAFF. CDR3 nucleotides: TGTGCCAGCAGTTGGGGTGTTGAAGCTTTCTTT.

This clone was observed many times. The V and J genes are TRBV19 and TRBJ1-1, with 9 bases that match TRBD1. Germline V gene sequence: CDR1 LNHDA, CDR2 SQIVND (reference sequence). The CDR3 is 16 residues long. Trimming cost V 1 base and J 5 bases; bases outside gene matches: 8. CDR3 in amino acids: CASSIGAGTGRTEAFF. DNA for the CDR3: TGTGCCAGTAGTATAGGAGCCGGGACAGGGAGGACTGAAGCTTTCTTT.